Described below is a single TCR beta chain sequence and its context. Antigen specificity is unknown. These data come from a study of cytomegalovirus exposure and HLA in healthy donors. Primers included in the PCR were 60 Vbeta and 13 Jbeta primers. Sequenced by immunoSEQ multiplex PCR; TCRdb stores in-frame clones only, minus some. The table has around 150,000 clones, 85% seen once; the top ten hold about 2%. Study-wide points: Accurate HLA-A and HLA-B prediction from TCR beta sequences was reported for most subjects.

J gave up 11 bases and V 5 bases, and 20 bases lay outside the gene matches. The CDR3 has 16 residues. Germline V gives CDR1 SGHRS, CDR2 YFSETQ. The clonotype originates from a man younger than 35 in good health and CMV-seropositive. Sample: PBMCs. The V gene is TRBV5-1, the J gene TRBJ1-1; 8 bases agree with TRBD1. The CDR3: CASSDRGAVSKSSAFF. In DNA form, the CDR3 reads TGCGCCAGCAGTGACAGGGGCGCCGTTTCGAAGTCATCGGCTTTCTTT.